Listed below are T cell receptor beta chains from one sample, sequenced in a study of shared clonotypes between healthy human individuals. Measured with immunoSEQ multiplex PCR; TCRdb has only the in-frame clones, and not every one. The profile covers fewer than 1.8 million clones, with about 98.5% appearing a single time and over 0.3% taken by the ten largest. Sequencing input: naive CD4+ T cells sorted from blood. The receptor set was obtained from a man aged 25-40 years in good health. Both conserved end residues are part of each CDR3. A D gene is named only where the DNA matches it firmly. Size values are once, few and many counts, or a class for expanded clones, and some rows have none.

CASSLRDTHNEQFF,TGCGCCAGCAGCTTAAGGGACACCCACAATGAGCAGTTCTTC,NA,14,NA,TRBV5-1,TRBJ2-1
CASRGTHNQPQHF,TGTGCCAGCCGGGGGACCCACAATCAGCCCCAGCATTTT,once,13,NA,TRBV6-1,TRBJ1-5
CASSFEGPGETQYF,TGCGCCAGCAGCTTTGAGGGGCCCGGGGAGACCCAGTACTTC,NA,14,NA,TRBV5-1,TRBJ2-5
CASSSLGQIQETQYF,TGTGCCAGCAGTTCACTAGGACAGATACAAGAGACCCAGTACTTC,NA,15,NA,TRBV28,TRBJ2-5
CASSGRGPRSYEQYF,TGCGCCAGCAGCGGCAGGGGGCCGCGGTCCTACGAGCAGTACTTC,once,15,TRBD1,TRBV10-1,TRBJ2-7
CASIRDWYEQYF,TGTGCCAGCATCCGGGACTGGTACGAGCAGTACTTC,NA,12,NA,TRBV21-1,TRBJ2-7
CAIRKDRGRLNEQYF,TGTGCCATCAGGAAAGACAGGGGAAGACTAAACGAGCAGTACTTC,NA,15,TRBD1,TRBV10-3,TRBJ2-7
CSAGTRHTGELFF,TGCAGCGCCGGGACTAGACACACCGGGGAGCTGTTTTTT,NA,13,TRBD2,TRBV29-1,TRBJ2-2
CASKSSVTQETQYF,TGTGCCAGCAAATCCTCGGTCACCCAAGAGACCCAGTACTTC,NA,14,NA,TRBV28,TRBJ2-5
CATSRDGGYEQYF,TGTGCCACCAGCAGAGATGGCGGGTACGAGCAGTACTTC,NA,13,NA,TRBV15,TRBJ2-7
CASSSQAGVTRRETQYF,TGTGCCAGCAGCTCCCAAGCGGGAGTTACACGGAGGGAGACCCAGTACTTC,NA,17,TRBD2,TRBV7-9,TRBJ2-5
CASSPLTAGATYEQYF,TGTGCCAGCTCACCGCTGACAGCGGGAGCGACCTACGAGCAGTACTTC,NA,16,TRBD2,TRBV18,TRBJ2-7
CASRAGAMNTEAFF,TGTGCCAGCAGGGCAGGGGCGATGAACACTGAAGCTTTCTTT,NA,14,NA,TRBV27,TRBJ1-1
CASSSERYGYTF,TGTGCCAGCAGCTCTGAAAGATATGGCTACACCTTC,NA,12,NA,TRBV11-2,TRBJ1-2
CASSIGQSDTQYF,TGCGCCAGCAGCATCGGACAGTCTGATACGCAGTATTTT,NA,13,NA,TRBV5-1,TRBJ2-3
CASGPYRGGNTIYF,TGCGCCAGCGGGCCCTACAGGGGTGGAAACACCATATATTTT,once,14,TRBD1,TRBV10-2,TRBJ1-3
CASSHRDRVITTEAFF,TGTGCCAGCTCACACCGGGACAGGGTGATTACCACTGAAGCTTTCTTT,NA,16,TRBD1,TRBV18,TRBJ1-1
CASSLSQSYQPQHF,TGTGCCAGCAGTTTATCGCAGTCTTATCAGCCCCAGCATTTT,NA,14,NA,TRBV28,TRBJ1-5
CASSPGAGQGNEQYF,TGTGCCAGCTCACCAGGGGCCGGGCAAGGTAACGAGCAGTACTTC,NA,15,NA,TRBV18,TRBJ2-7
CASSRDGLNYGYTF,TGTGCCAGCAGTAGGGACGGACTTAACTATGGCTACACCTTC,NA,14,NA,TRBV25-1,TRBJ1-2
CSARSGDGYTF,TGCAGTGCTAGATCGGGGGATGGCTACACCTTC,NA,11,NA,TRBV20-1,TRBJ1-2
CASSPRQGAYEQYF,TGCGCCAGCAGCCCTCGCCAGGGCGCGTACGAGCAGTACTTC,NA,14,NA,TRBV5-1,TRBJ2-7
CSGVGTGELFF,TGCAGCGGGGTTGGCACCGGGGAGCTGTTTTTT,NA,11,NA,TRBV29-1,TRBJ2-2
CASSLSRGLSYGYTF,TGTGCCAGCAGCTTGTCAAGGGGTCTAAGCTATGGCTACACCTTC,NA,15,NA,TRBV5-8,TRBJ1-2
CASSTRTGGDEKLFF,TGCGCCAGCAGCACCCGGACAGGGGGCGATGAAAAACTGTTTTTT,NA,15,TRBD1,TRBV5-1,TRBJ1-4
CASSMSPGLVNQPQHF,TGTGCCAGTAGTATGTCACCGGGCCTAGTAAATCAGCCCCAGCATTTT,NA,16,NA,TRBV19,TRBJ1-5
CSVGFSGRWNEQFF,TGCAGCGTCGGATTTAGCGGTAGGTGGAATGAGCAGTTCTTC,NA,14,NA,TRBV29-1,TRBJ2-1
CASSPPGTGPGNTIYF,TGTGCCAGCAGCCCTCCCGGGACAGGCCCTGGAAACACCATATATTTT,once,16,TRBD1,TRBV7-2,TRBJ1-3
CASSFGHPDSGNTIYF,TGCGCCAGCAGCTTCGGACATCCGGACTCTGGAAACACCATATATTTT,NA,16,NA,TRBV5-1,TRBJ1-3
CASSVETGVDQPQHF,TGTGCCAGCAGTGTTGAGACAGGGGTCGATCAGCCCCAGCATTTT,NA,15,TRBD1,TRBV2,TRBJ1-5
CATILTPGTNYGYTF,TGTGCCACCATCCTAACCCCAGGCACTAACTATGGCTACACCTTC,NA,15,NA,TRBV19,TRBJ1-2
CASSDHRYSNQPQHF,TGTGCCAGCAGTGATCACAGGTATAGCAATCAGCCCCAGCATTTT,once,15,NA,TRBV27,TRBJ1-5
CSAADNYGYTF,TGCAGTGCTGCAGATAACTATGGCTACACCTTC,NA,11,NA,TRBV20-1,TRBJ1-2
CASSEAISGFYNEQFF,TGTGCCAGCAGTGAAGCGATTAGCGGGTTCTACAATGAGCAGTTCTTC,NA,16,TRBD2,TRBV2,TRBJ2-1
CASSLEGSGGIYEQYF,TGTGCCAGCAGCTTGGAAGGTAGCGGAGGAATCTACGAGCAGTACTTC,NA,16,NA,TRBV5-4,TRBJ2-7
CASSFAGVGADTQYF,TGCGCCAGCAGCTTTGCGGGAGTAGGCGCAGATACGCAGTATTTT,NA,15,TRBD2,TRBV5-1,TRBJ2-3
CASIDPLLLGNTIYF,TGTGCCAGCATCGACCCCCTTCTACTCGGAAACACCATATATTTT,NA,15,NA,TRBV11-2,TRBJ1-3
CSVLPYRGEAFF,TGCAGCGTCCTACCATACAGGGGAGAAGCTTTCTTT,NA,12,TRBD1,TRBV29-1,TRBJ1-1
CASSRPGLAGINEQFF,TGTGCCAGCAGTAGACCGGGACTAGCGGGAATAAATGAGCAGTTCTTC,NA,16,TRBD2,TRBV11-3,TRBJ2-1
CASQQARPSYNEQFF,TGTGCCAGCCAACAAGCTAGGCCCTCCTACAATGAGCAGTTCTTC,NA,15,NA,TRBV18,TRBJ2-1
CASSPGLAGSIGELFF,TGCGCCAGCAGCCCGGGACTAGCGGGTTCGATCGGGGAGCTGTTTTTT,NA,16,TRBD2,TRBV5-1,TRBJ2-2
CASSRDRETDTQYF,TGCGCCAGCAGCAGGGACAGGGAGACAGATACGCAGTATTTT,NA,14,TRBD1,TRBV5-1,TRBJ2-3
CASSPGGGTEAFF,TGTGCCAGCAGCCCCGGGGGGGGCACTGAAGCTTTCTTT,NA,13,NA,TRBV7-8,TRBJ1-1
CASSIDAGTGSYEQYF,TGTGCCAGTAGTATAGATGCCGGGACAGGTTCCTACGAGCAGTACTTC,NA,16,TRBD1,TRBV19,TRBJ2-7
CAWSVRLAGFRAGELFF,TGTGCCTGGAGTGTACGACTAGCGGGATTCAGGGCCGGGGAGCTGTTTTTT,NA,17,TRBD2,TRBV30,TRBJ2-2
CASSVGNNNYEQYF,TGTGCCAGCAGCGTAGGTAACAATAACTACGAGCAGTACTTC,NA,14,NA,TRBV9,TRBJ2-7
CASSPRQGSYEQYF,TGTGCCAGCAGCCCCAGACAGGGGTCCTACGAGCAGTACTTC,NA,14,TRBD1,TRBV7-6,TRBJ2-7
CASSQRMTYEQYF,TGTGCCAGCTCACAACGCATGACCTACGAGCAGTACTTC,once,13,NA,TRBV18,TRBJ2-7
CASSELPGSQLWQPQHF,TGTGCCAGCAGTGAGCTCCCGGGATCCCAGCTCTGGCAGCCCCAGCATTTT,NA,17,NA,TRBV6-1,TRBJ1-5
CAIRGQENTEAFF,TGTGCCATCAGAGGACAGGAGAACACTGAAGCTTTCTTT,NA,13,TRBD1,TRBV10-3,TRBJ1-1
CASSPSGAPNEKLFF,TGTGCCAGCAGCCCTTCAGGGGCGCCTAATGAAAAACTGTTTTTT,NA,15,NA,TRBV7-9,TRBJ1-4
CASSLLSKSGRAADTQYF,TGTGCCAGCAGCTTACTGTCGAAGAGCGGGAGGGCCGCAGATACGCAGTATTTT,NA,18,TRBD2,TRBV7-2,TRBJ2-3
CASSATGYEQYF,TGTGCCAGCAGCGCCACAGGGTACGAGCAGTACTTC,NA,12,NA,TRBV5-4,TRBJ2-7
CASSARGVSTDTQYF,TGTGCCAGCAGTGCCCGGGGAGTTAGCACAGATACGCAGTATTTT,NA,15,NA,TRBV25-1,TRBJ2-3
CASSINRINQPQHF,TGTGCCAGTAGTATAAACAGAATCAATCAGCCCCAGCATTTT,NA,14,NA,TRBV19,TRBJ1-5